Here is one T cell receptor beta chain with its context. Its antigen is unknown. This specimen belongs to a study of T cell responses to AZD1222 COVID-19 vaccine. Produced via immunoSEQ multiplex PCR; TCRdb's table is partial and in-frame only. This table has approximately 100,000 clones, over 75% appearing once. After removal of 6 bases from V and 4 bases from J, the junction contained 9 bases not matched to a gene. The CDR3 runs to 15 residues. Germline assignment: CDR1 MNHEY and CDR2 SVGAGI. Whole-study results and caveats: Just five or six AZD1222 recipients were seropositive at baseline.

The chain links TRBV6-5 to TRBJ1-5, with TRBD1 matching 7 bases. Source: peripheral blood, taken on day 0 of AZD1222 vaccination. The source is an adult in good health. CDR3 bases: TGTGCCAGCAGCCCCGGGACAGCGTTTAATCAGCCCCAGCATTTT. It specifies CASSPGTAFNQPQHF.